This T cell receptor beta chain was recovered during a study of cytomegalovirus exposure and HLA in healthy donors. As for this clone: What it binds is not known.

Vbeta (60) and Jbeta (13) primers were used in the PCR. Generated by immunoSEQ multiplex PCR, the TCRdb table keeps only in-frame clones and is missing some. This repertoire shows over 140,000 clones, approximately 80% found once; its top ten account for around 2.5%. Study-level results: As a later analysis revealed, most CMV-associated TCR beta chains appeared HLA-restricted. Association of approximately 16,000 TCR beta sequences with HLA alleles was found at 0.05 false discovery rate in a later analysis. Many donors carried some public TCRs, although rarity characterized most TCR sequences. The study recorded 164 TCR beta chains that were cytomegalovirus-associated.

Sequencing input: PBMCs. The clonotype comes from a man aged 45 to 65 in good health and CMV-seronegative.

The CDR3 DNA follows: TGTGCCAGCAGCCGACAGGGTGGAACTGAAGCTTTCTTT. This gives the protein CASSRQGGTEAFF. The chain recombines TRBV5-6 with TRBJ1-1, with 7 bases fitting TRBD1. Germline V gene lookup returns CDR1 SGHDT and CDR2 YYEEEE. Trimming removed 4 bases from V and 5 bases from J; junction bases left unmatched: 5. This CDR3 spans 13 amino acids. Together with reference TRBV5-6 and TRBJ1-1, the CDR3 gives the full variable domain: DAGVTQSPTHLIKTRGQQVTLRCSPKSGHDTVSWYQQALGQGPQFIFQYYEEEERQRGNFPDRFSGHQFPNYSSELNVNALLLGDSALYLCASSRQGGTEAFFGQGTRLTVV.